Listed here are 14 T cell receptor beta chains from one sample, sequenced in a study of blood T cell repertoires in COVID-19. The protocol was immunoSEQ multiplex PCR, while the TCRdb copy is restricted to in-frame clones and leaves out a portion. The table records roughly 230,000 clones, 85% to 90% of them present only once. Sequencing was carried out using peripheral blood. Source of these receptors: an older woman with COVID-19, enrolled during active disease.

The V gene is TRBV28, the J gene TRBJ1-1, with a tentative D call TRBD1 (6 bases). Trimming left V 8 bases short and J 0 bases short, with 13 bases between. The germline gives CDR1 MDHEN, CDR2 SYDVKM. CDR3 length: 14 amino acids. CDR3 sequence (DNA): TGTGCCAGCCGCAGGGGAGACGTGAACACTGAAGCTTTCTTT. Protein product: CASRRGDVNTEAFF.

The chain has TRBV12-3 or TRBV12-4 and TRBJ2-1, with TRBD2 matching 7 bases. The J segment lost 14 bases and the V segment lost 5 bases, leaving 12 bases of the junction unmatched. This CDR3 is 13 amino acids long. The CDR3 reads CASSHPSGGEEFF. The CDR3 nucleotides are TGTGCCAGCAGTCACCCTAGCGGAGGGGAGGAGTTCTTC.

The CDR3: CASMGGVGRPLHF. CDR3 DNA: TGTGCCAGCATGGGGGGTGTGGGAAGGCCCCTCCACTTT. The chain joins TRBV2 to TRBJ1-6; D may be TRBD1 (5 bases). The CDR3 is 13 residues long. V lost 7 bases and J 13 bases, leaving 17 bases between the germline ends. CDR1 is SNHLY, CDR2 FYNNEI, per germline.

The CDR3, as DNA: TGTGCCAGCAGCTTAGGAGGGCTAGCGGATAACACAGATACGCAGTATTTT. Protein: CASSLGGLADNTDTQYF. The J gene is TRBJ2-3, the V gene TRBV11-2; 7 nucleotides align to TRBD2. The CDR3 is made up of 17 amino acids. Germline loops: CDR1 SGHAT, CDR2 FQNNGV. V lost 1 base to trimming and J lost 2 bases; unmatched junction nucleotides: 9.

The chain has TRBV3-1 (or the pseudogene TRBV3-2) and TRBJ1-5; TRBD1 matches at 7 bases. This CDR3 contains 15 residues. The trim removed 4 bases at V and 2 bases at J, leaving 5 bases unmatched. Germline-derived CDR1 and CDR2 are LGHDT and YNNKEL (reference sequence). In DNA form, the CDR3 reads TGTGCCAGCAGCCCGAGAACAGGGGGCAATCAGCCCCAGCATTTT. This encodes CASSPRTGGNQPQHF.

This clone was seen once. The rearrangement links TRBV7-6 to TRBJ2-1; tentatively, D is TRBD2 (7 bases). Germline V gene data show CDR1 as SGHVS and CDR2 as FNYEAQ. CDR3 length equals 15 residues. V was shortened by 6 bases and J by 2 bases, with 14 bases between the two germline ends. The CDR3 sequence is CASSRGGRPYNEQFF. CDR3 DNA: TGTGCCAGCAGTCGCGGGGGCAGACCCTACAATGAGCAGTTCTTC.

This sequence joins TRBV2 and TRBJ1-5; TRBD1 matches 7 bases. V was pared by 7 bases and J by 7 bases, with 7 bases of the junction left unmatched. Per the germline V gene, CDR1 is SNHLY and CDR2 is FYNNEI. This CDR3 is built from 13 residues. The CDR3 DNA is TGTGCCAGCAATCGACAGGGCGGGCAGCCCCAGCATTTT. It is translated as CASNRQGGQPQHF.

J is TRBJ2-3 and V is TRBV27; 8 bases match TRBD2. Trimming removed 4 bases from V and 5 bases from J; junction bases left unmatched: 5. The CDR3 runs to 14 residues. The V gene's germline CDR1 is MNHEY and CDR2 SMNVEV (reference sequence). Here the CDR3 DNA reads TGTGCCAGCAGTTCCGGACTAGCTGGAGATACGCAGTATTTT. This encodes CASSSGLAGDTQYF.

The rearrangement joins TRBV4-3 to TRBJ2-2; TRBD2 aligns across 12 bases. Germline lookup yields CDR1 LGHNA and CDR2 YSLEER. V lost 0 bases and J lost 7; bases outside the gene matches: 6. The CDR3 contains 17 residues. The DNA of the CDR3 is TGCGCCAGCAGCCAAGATCTAGCGGGGGGGCTTGGCGGGGAGCTGTTTTTT. Protein: CASSQDLAGGLGGELFF.

The gene calls are TRBV5-1 and TRBJ1-1; TRBD1 matches 7 bases. V shed 4 bases and J 8 bases; nucleotides not matched to a gene: 11. This CDR3 spans 14 amino acids. Germline CDR1 and CDR2: SGHRS and YFSETQ. CDR3 sequence reads: CASSQGGPQDEAFF. CDR3 bases: TGCGCCAGCAGCCAAGGGGGCCCACAGGACGAAGCTTTCTTT.

This clone has just one count. This chain joins TRBV19 and TRBJ2-7, with a tentative D call TRBD2 (5 bases). There are 13 residues in the CDR3. Germline loops: CDR1 LNHDA, CDR2 SQIVND (reference sequence). V was clipped by 6 bases and J by 7 bases, with 16 bases between them. The CDR3 sequence: CASRDPAELEQYF. In DNA form, the CDR3 reads TGTGCCAGTAGAGACCCAGCGGAATTGGAGCAGTACTTC.

The chain has TRBV21-1 and TRBJ1-1; the table's D call of TRBD1 was not tested on the DNA. TRBV21-1 is shown as a pseudogene. This CDR3 is built from 13 residues. The CDR3 DNA follows: TGTGCCAGCGGTGTACAGGGGTGGACTGAAGCTTTCTTT. Its protein product is CASGVQGWTEAFF.

The chain carries TRBV7-9 and TRBJ1-2, with 8 bases aligning to TRBD1. With 10 bases clipped from V and 7 bases from J, the junction kept 14 bases outside the gene matches. The germline gives CDR1 SEHNR, CDR2 FQNEAQ (reference sequence). CDR3 length: 14 residues. CDR3 DNA: TGTGCCACCCCAACACGGACAGGGCTGTCTGGCTACACCTTC. Amino acid sequence: CATPTRTGLSGYTF.

In this sample, this clone turned up a few times. The rearrangement uses TRBV7-2 and TRBJ1-4; 9 bases fit TRBD1. This CDR3 comprises 16 residues. Germline CDR1 reads SGHTA; CDR2 reads FQGNSA. The ends lost 5 bases at V and 7 bases at J; junction bases unmatched: 11. CDR3 in amino acids: CASSAQFGTGFEKLFF. CDR3 nucleotide sequence: TGTGCCAGCAGCGCCCAATTCGGGACAGGGTTTGAAAAACTGTTTTTT.